The entry below gives a single T cell receptor (beta chain) sequence along with its context. The V gene end was trimmed by 7 bases and the J gene end by 5 bases; junction bases not matched to a gene: 8. From germline, CDR1 is LNHDA and CDR2 SQIVND (reference sequence). This CDR3 contains 15 residues. This sample stems from a study of blood T cell repertoires in COVID-19. Study in general: Specimens from acute and convalescent COVID-19 originated in the United States, Italy and Spain. PBMCs, B-cell-depleted T cells, or T cells provided the cDNA or gDNA that made up the material.

How the authors handled the data: Estimation of nucleated cell counts was performed using reference gene primer amplification. Data came from immunoSEQ multiplex PCR; TCRdb stores just in-frame clones and leaves some out. The DNA was the basis for D and trimming; V, J and clone size are from that table. The table lists about 140,000 clones, about 80% of them singletons. The specimen sequenced was peripheral blood. V gene TRBV19 combines with J gene TRBJ2-2; TRBD1 aligns across 9 bases. The receptor was isolated from an elderly woman in a cohort sampled during active or convalescent COVID-19. The chain's CDR3 is CASTATGGSTGELFF. Here the CDR3 DNA reads TGTGCCAGTACCGCGACAGGGGGAAGTACCGGGGAGCTGTTTTTT.